The 28 T cell receptor beta chains below were found in one sample sequenced in a study of OX40 agonist ivuxolimab in advanced cancers. Measured with immunoSEQ multiplex PCR; TCRdb has only the in-frame clones, and not every one. Of tens of thousands of clones listed, approximately 86% were seen once; the top ten hold under 30%. The sample here was CD4+ or CD8+ T cells sorted from blood, taken in a trial of the OX40 agonist ivuxolimab. These receptors all stem from an adult with an advanced solid tumor such as melanoma, head and neck, liver or kidney cancer.

Notes on this clone: Other DNA sequences from this sample encode an identical CDR3 as well. The chain carries TRBV6-1 and TRBJ2-1; possible D gene TRBD1, 5 bases. CDR1 is MNHNS, CDR2 SASEGT, per germline. The germline V and J ends were trimmed by 4 bases and 0 bases, with 16 bases remaining between them. There are 17 residues in the CDR3. CDR3 in amino acids: CASSAYGAKSSYNEQFF. The CDR3 DNA follows: TGTGCCAGCAGTGCTTATGGGGCAAAAAGCTCCTACAATGAGCAGTTCTTC.

This rearrangement joins TRBV6-5 to TRBJ2-2; 13 nucleotides agree with TRBD2. The CDR3 has 15 residues. Trimming removed 4 bases from V and 5 bases from J; junction bases left unmatched: 1. Germline V gene lookup returns CDR1 MNHEY and CDR2 SVGAGI. The CDR3 coding sequence is TGTGCCAGCAGTTTACTAGCGGGAGGGACCGGGGAGCTGTTTTTT. Residues: CASSLLAGGTGELFF.

The table lists this clone with a count of one. The chain recombines TRBV9 with TRBJ2-1, with TRBD2 matching 12 bases. Germline lookup yields CDR1 SGDLS and CDR2 YYNGEE. The V segment lost 4 bases and the J segment 5 bases; nucleotides outside the gene matches: 4. CDR3 length: 15 amino acids. In DNA, the CDR3 is TGTGCCAGCAGCTCCTGGACTAGCGGGGACAATGAGCAGTTCTTC. Its translation: CASSSWTSGDNEQFF.

The rearrangement links TRBV11-2 to TRBJ2-7; D not certain. Germline lookup yields CDR1 SGHAT and CDR2 FQNNGV. The CDR3 covers 13 residues. V was cut by 0 bases and J by 2 bases, with 5 bases left in between. Here the CDR3 reads CASSLEAPYEQYF. The CDR3 DNA reads TGTGCCAGCAGCTTAGAGGCCCCCTACGAGCAGTACTTC.

CDR3: CASSFIQGGEKLFF. DNA of the CDR3: TGTGCCAGCAGTTTTATACAGGGAGGGGAAAAACTGTTTTTT. This chain uses TRBV28 with TRBJ1-4; tentative D call: TRBD1 (6 bases). V lost 3 bases, J lost 8 bases, and 13 bases lay in between. There are 14 residues in the CDR3. From germline, CDR1 is MDHEN and CDR2 SYDVKM.

This sequence joins TRBV7-6 and TRBJ2-3, with D possibly TRBD1 on 5 matching bases. V was cut by 1 base and J by 4 bases, with 12 bases left in between. The CDR3 runs 15 residues. CDR1 is SGHVS and CDR2 is FNYEAQ in the germline V gene. The CDR3 is CASSLVQGTADTQYF. The CDR3 DNA sequence: TGTGCCAGCAGCTTAGTGCAGGGAACCGCAGATACGCAGTATTTT.

The CDR3 coding sequence is TGTGCCAGCAGTTTCCCCCCGGGGTGGCGCACAGATACGCAGTATTTT. This translates into CASSFPPGWRTDTQYF. The rearrangement links TRBV28 to TRBJ2-3; D may be TRBD2 (5 bases). The CDR3 runs to 16 residues. The V end lost 3 bases, the J end lost 1 base, and 14 bases lay between the germline ends. Germline lookup yields CDR1 MDHEN and CDR2 SYDVKM. The full variable domain, rest sourced from reference TRBV28 and TRBJ2-3, is DVKVTQSSRYLVKRTGEKVFLECVQDMDHENMFWYRQDPGLGLRLIYFSYDVKMKEKGDIPEGYSVSREKKERFSLILESASTNQTSMYLCASSFPPGWRTDTQYFGPGTRLTVL.

This sequence joins TRBV18 and TRBJ2-5; D possibly matches TRBD1 or TRBD2 (5 bases each). The CDR3 is 16 residues long. CDR1 and CDR2 (germline): KGHSH, LQKENI. V dropped 0 bases and J dropped 1 base, with 12 bases sitting between them. The CDR3 DNA reads TGTGCCAGCTCACCACCCCCGACAGAGGGCCAAGAGACCCAGTACTTC. It yields the protein CASSPPPTEGQETQYF. Using reference TRBV18 and TRBJ2-5 for the parts outside the CDR3, the full variable domain is NAGVMQNPRHLVRRRGQEARLRCSPMKGHSHVYWYRQLPEEGLKFMVYLQKENIIDESGMPKERFSAEFPKEGPSILRIQQVVRGDSAAYFCASSPPPTEGQETQYFGPGTRLLVL.

The V gene is TRBV4-1, the J gene TRBJ2-1, with D possibly TRBD1 on 5 matching bases. Trimming removed 4 bases at V and 8 bases at J, with 12 bases between. Germline V gives CDR1 MGHRA, CDR2 YSYEKL. The CDR3 is 13 amino acids. The CDR3 bases are TGCGCCAGCAGCCCCTTCTGGGGCGATGAGCAGTTCTTC. This gives the protein CASSPFWGDEQFF.

The chain is built from TRBV14 and TRBJ2-5; D possibly matches TRBD1 or TRBD2 (5 bases each). The DNA end favors TRBJ2-7, so the J call may be wrong. The germline gives CDR1 SGHDN, CDR2 FVKESK. This CDR3 region has 13 residues. CDR3 bases: TGTGCCAGCAGTCAATCCGGGACGCACGAGCAGTACTTC. This translates into CASSQSGTHEQYF.

The chain joins TRBV6-5 to TRBJ2-3; the match to TRBD2 covers 11 bases. In germline, CDR1 is MNHEY, CDR2 SVGAGI. This CDR3 spans 16 amino acids. J was trimmed by 3 bases and V by 4 bases; bases with no gene match: 6. The CDR3 here is CASSLLAGEFTDTQYF. In DNA, the CDR3 is TGTGCCAGCAGTTTACTAGCGGGAGAATTTACAGATACGCAGTATTTT.

The CDR3, as DNA: TGTGCCATCAGGGAGGGCGCGGGAGTGGATACGCAGTATTTT. Its protein product is CAIREGAGVDTQYF. The chain uses TRBV10-3 and TRBJ2-3, with 7 nucleotides matching TRBD2. CDR3 length: 14 residues. The V gene's germline CDR1 is ENHRY and CDR2 SYGVKD. Trimming cost V 6 bases and J 6 bases; bases outside gene matches: 9.

The J gene is TRBJ1-6, the V gene TRBV19; 7 nucleotides match TRBD1. V shed 10 bases, J shed 8 bases, and the junction held 8 bases outside the gene matches. Germline V lookup: CDR1 LNHDA, CDR2 SQIVND (reference sequence). The CDR3 is 13 amino acids. The chain's CDR3 is CATRQGGYSPLHF. The CDR3 DNA reads TGTGCCACAAGACAGGGAGGCTATTCACCCCTCCACTTT.

The chain is built from TRBV27 and TRBJ2-7, with 7 bases identical to TRBD1. The J segment lost 5 bases and the V segment lost 4 bases, leaving 11 bases of the junction unmatched. Per the germline V gene, CDR1 is MNHEY and CDR2 is SMNVEV (reference sequence). The CDR3 runs to 15 residues. The CDR3 is CASSSPQTGQDEQYF. Here the CDR3 DNA reads TGTGCCAGCAGTTCCCCTCAGACAGGGCAGGACGAGCAGTACTTC.

The rearrangement joins TRBV7-6 to TRBJ2-1; tentatively, D is TRBD1 or TRBD2 (5 bases each). The V gene's germline CDR1 is SGHVS and CDR2 FNYEAQ. This CDR3 is built from 15 residues. The ends were cut back, 2 bases at V and 3 bases at J, with 11 bases in the middle. CDR3 in amino acids: CASSLPGPRYNEQFF. In DNA form, the CDR3 reads TGTGCCAGCAGCTTACCGGGACCCCGCTACAATGAGCAGTTCTTC.

The chain joins TRBV5-4 to TRBJ2-5; perhaps TRBD1 as D (6 bases). V gave up 5 bases and J gave up 3 bases, with 11 bases separating them. Looked up from germline, CDR1 is SGHNT and CDR2 is YYREEE (reference sequence). The CDR3 contains 13 residues. In DNA, the CDR3 is TGTGCCAGCAGATCAGGGGACGAAGAGACCCAGTACTTC. It is translated as CASRSGDEETQYF.

This clone was counted once. The chain employs TRBV28 and TRBJ1-4, with a tentative D call TRBD1 (5 bases). The CDR3 totals 16 residues. Per the germline V gene, CDR1 is MDHEN and CDR2 is SYDVKM. V was shortened by 1 base and J by 4 bases, with 13 bases between the two germline ends. CDR3 DNA: TGTGCCAGCAGTTTATCGGGGGGAGGGAATAATGAAAAACTGTTTTTT. It specifies CASSLSGGGNNEKLFF. The variable domain in full, completed from reference TRBV28 and TRBJ1-4, reads DVKVTQSSRYLVKRTGEKVFLECVQDMDHENMFWYRQDPGLGLRLIYFSYDVKMKEKGDIPEGYSVSREKKERFSLILESASTNQTSMYLCASSLSGGGNNEKLFFGSGTQLSVL.

V and J are TRBV27 and TRBJ2-7; 8 bases match TRBD1. Trimming removed 8 bases from V and 4 bases from J; junction bases left unmatched: 10. Germline CDR1 and CDR2: MNHEY and SMNVEV (reference sequence). This CDR3 contains 14 residues. This CDR3 reads CASGGQASGYEQYF. CDR3 DNA: TGTGCCAGCGGGGGACAGGCCTCTGGTTACGAGCAGTACTTC.

The gene calls are TRBV9 and TRBJ2-3, with D possibly matching TRBD2 (6 bases). In germline, CDR1 is SGDLS, CDR2 YYNGEE. Trimming took off 3 bases at V and 2 bases at J, with 16 bases between the two ends. The CDR3 spans 16 residues. The CDR3: CASSGSPGLTTDTQYF. The CDR3 nucleotides are TGTGCCAGCAGCGGTTCTCCGGGACTTACCACAGATACGCAGTATTTT.

The chain combines TRBV18 with TRBJ2-3; D perhaps matches TRBD1 (6 bases). Trimming took off 3 bases at V and 1 base at J, with 17 bases between the two ends. Germline assignment: CDR1 KGHSH and CDR2 LQKENI. The CDR3 runs to 17 residues. As DNA, the CDR3 is TGTGCCAGCTCACCCCCCCGGGGAGAGGGGGGCACAGATACGCAGTATTTT. It is translated as CASSPPRGEGGTDTQYF.

The chain employs TRBV7-2 and TRBJ2-3; D call uncertain. Deletions cut 1 base from V and 0 bases from J, with 20 bases between. Germline V gene data show CDR1 as SGHTA and CDR2 as FQGNSA. CDR3 length equals 19 residues. CDR3 nucleotide sequence: TGTGCCAGCAGCTTAGGCCAAGATGTCTGGTCCATGAGCACAGATACGCAGTATTTT. It codes for CASSLGQDVWSMSTDTQYF.

V gene TRBV4-2 combines with J gene TRBJ2-7; D is undetermined. Germline V CDR1 and CDR2: LGHNA, YNFKEQ. V was clipped by 5 bases and J by 0 bases, with 14 bases between them. The CDR3 consists of 15 residues. Here the CDR3 DNA reads TGTGCCAGCAGCTCCTCAGAGGAGATCTCCTACGAGCAGTACTTC. This translates into CASSSSEEISYEQYF.

The gene calls are TRBV4-1 and TRBJ2-3, with 8 bases aligning to TRBD2. V trimming: 3 bases; J trimming: 5 bases; junction bases outside the gene matches: 10. Germline V gene lookup returns CDR1 MGHRA and CDR2 YSYEKL. CDR3 length: 16 amino acids. CDR3 sequence reads: CASSHPGTRVEDTQYF. The CDR3 bases are TGCGCCAGCAGCCATCCAGGGACTAGGGTGGAAGATACGCAGTATTTT.

The chain links TRBV19 to TRBJ1-5; 7 bases are a match to TRBD1. This CDR3 contains 16 residues. CDR1 is LNHDA, CDR2 SQIVND, per germline (reference sequence). The V and J ends lost 4 bases and 2 bases, in that order; junction bases with no gene match: 8. CDR3 residues: CASSTGTVWGNQPQHF. DNA of the CDR3: TGTGCCAGTAGTACAGGGACAGTCTGGGGCAATCAGCCCCAGCATTTT.

The chain links TRBV19 to TRBJ1-5; D not resolved. V lost 11 bases and J lost 9, with 20 bases in between. The CDR3 has 13 amino acids. The germline V gene encodes CDR1 LNHDA and CDR2 SQIVND (reference sequence). CDR3 sequence (DNA): TGTGCCGTCGCAGGTAGCGGGGTGTTGCCCCAGCATTTT. It specifies CAVAGSGVLPQHF. The full variable domain, its missing parts supplied by reference TRBV19 and TRBJ1-5, is DGGITQSPKYLFRKEGQNVTLSCEQNLNHDAMYWYRQDPGQGLRLIYYSQIVNDFQKGDIAEGYSVSREKKESFPLTVTSAQKNPTAFYLCAVAGSGVLPQHFGDGTRLSIL.

This chain joins TRBV4-2 and TRBJ2-1; perhaps TRBD2 as D (6 bases). CDR1 and CDR2 from the germline V gene are LGHNA and YNFKEQ. V lost 0 bases and J lost 6, with 18 bases in between. This CDR3 is 17 amino acids long. The CDR3 coding sequence is TGTGCCAGCAGCCAAGATTGGTTATCCAGGCGGGGCAATGAGCAGTTCTTC. Translated, it gives CASSQDWLSRRGNEQFF.

The gene calls are TRBV7-9 and TRBJ2-7, with D perhaps matching TRBD2 (6 bases). The germline V gene encodes CDR1 SEHNR and CDR2 FQNEAQ (reference sequence). This CDR3 comprises 13 residues. V was shortened by 6 bases and J by 1 base, with 10 bases between the two germline ends. The CDR3 region has the DNA TGTGCCAGCAGGGACGGGAGTTCCTACGAGCAGTACTTC. Its translation: CASRDGSSYEQYF.

The V and J genes are TRBV18 and TRBJ1-5, with 7 bases fitting TRBD1. V lost 6 bases to trimming and J lost 3 bases; unmatched junction nucleotides: 8. Germline values: CDR1 KGHSH, CDR2 LQKENI. This CDR3 has 15 amino acids. The CDR3 nucleotides read TGTGCCAGCTCCCTAGGGACAGAGTCCAATCAGCCCCAGCATTTT. It translates to CASSLGTESNQPQHF.